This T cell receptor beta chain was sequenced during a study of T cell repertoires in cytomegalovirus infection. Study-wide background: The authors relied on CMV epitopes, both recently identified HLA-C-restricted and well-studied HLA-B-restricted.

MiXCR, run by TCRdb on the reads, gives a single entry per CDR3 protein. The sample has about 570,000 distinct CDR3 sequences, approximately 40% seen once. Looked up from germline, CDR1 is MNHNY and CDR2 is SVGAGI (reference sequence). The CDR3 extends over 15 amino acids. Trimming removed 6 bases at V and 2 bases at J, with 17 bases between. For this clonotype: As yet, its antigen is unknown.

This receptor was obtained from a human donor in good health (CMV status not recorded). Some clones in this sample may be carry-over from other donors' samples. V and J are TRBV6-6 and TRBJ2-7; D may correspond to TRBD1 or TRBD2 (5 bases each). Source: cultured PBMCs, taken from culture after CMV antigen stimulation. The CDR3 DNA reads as TGTGCCAGCAGCGATTTTCGACGGGGCGCCTACGAGCAGTACTTC. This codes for CASSDFRRGAYEQYF.